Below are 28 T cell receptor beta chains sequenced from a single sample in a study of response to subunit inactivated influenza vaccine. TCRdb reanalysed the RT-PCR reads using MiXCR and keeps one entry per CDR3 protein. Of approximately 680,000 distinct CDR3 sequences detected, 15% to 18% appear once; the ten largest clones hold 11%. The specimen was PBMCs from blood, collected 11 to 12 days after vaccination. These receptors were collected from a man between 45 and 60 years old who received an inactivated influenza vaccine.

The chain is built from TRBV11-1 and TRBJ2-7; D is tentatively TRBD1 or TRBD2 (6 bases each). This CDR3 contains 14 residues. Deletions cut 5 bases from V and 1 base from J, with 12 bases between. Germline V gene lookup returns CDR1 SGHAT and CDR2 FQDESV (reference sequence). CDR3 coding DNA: TGTGCCAGCAGCCTCACAGGGAGGTCCTACGAGCAGTACTTC. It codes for CASSLTGRSYEQYF. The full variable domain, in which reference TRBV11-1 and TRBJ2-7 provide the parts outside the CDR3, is EAEVAQSPRYKITEKSQAVAFWCDPISGHATLYWYRQILGQGPELLVQFQDESVVDDSQLPKDRFSAERLKGVDSTLKIQPAELGDSAMYLCASSLTGRSYEQYFGPGTRLTVT.

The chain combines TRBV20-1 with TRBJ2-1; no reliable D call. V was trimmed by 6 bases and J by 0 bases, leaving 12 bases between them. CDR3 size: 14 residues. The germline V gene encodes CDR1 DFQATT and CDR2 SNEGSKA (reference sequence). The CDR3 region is CSAHSESSYNEQFF. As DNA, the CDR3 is TGCAGTGCCCACAGCGAGAGCTCCTACAATGAGCAGTTCTTC.

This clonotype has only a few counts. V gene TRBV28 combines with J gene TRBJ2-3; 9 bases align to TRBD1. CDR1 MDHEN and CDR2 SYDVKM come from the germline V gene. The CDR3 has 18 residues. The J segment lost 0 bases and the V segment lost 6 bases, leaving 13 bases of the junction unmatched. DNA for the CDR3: TGTGCCAGCAGCCGTCCCCGGACAGGGGCCGTCAGCACAGATACGCAGTATTTT. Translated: CASSRPRTGAVSTDTQYF.

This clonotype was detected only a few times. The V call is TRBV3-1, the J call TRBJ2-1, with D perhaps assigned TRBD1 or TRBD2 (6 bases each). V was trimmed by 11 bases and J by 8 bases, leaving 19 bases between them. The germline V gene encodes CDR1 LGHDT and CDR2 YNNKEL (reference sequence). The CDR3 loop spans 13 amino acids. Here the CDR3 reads CAARARGQDEQFF. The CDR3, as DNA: TGTGCCGCCCGGGCCCGGGGGCAGGATGAGCAGTTCTTC.

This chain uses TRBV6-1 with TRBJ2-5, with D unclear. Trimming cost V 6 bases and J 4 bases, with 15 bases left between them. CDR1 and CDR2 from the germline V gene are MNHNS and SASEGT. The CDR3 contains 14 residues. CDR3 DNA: TGTGCCAGCAGCGTATCGGTAGGGCTAGAGACCCAGTACTTC. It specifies CASSVSVGLETQYF.

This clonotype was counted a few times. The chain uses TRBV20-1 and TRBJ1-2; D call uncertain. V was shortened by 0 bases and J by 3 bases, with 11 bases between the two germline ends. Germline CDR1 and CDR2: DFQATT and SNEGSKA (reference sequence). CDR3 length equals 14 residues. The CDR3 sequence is CSAREGRHHYGYTF. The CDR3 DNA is TGCAGTGCTAGAGAGGGGAGACATCACTATGGCTACACCTTC.

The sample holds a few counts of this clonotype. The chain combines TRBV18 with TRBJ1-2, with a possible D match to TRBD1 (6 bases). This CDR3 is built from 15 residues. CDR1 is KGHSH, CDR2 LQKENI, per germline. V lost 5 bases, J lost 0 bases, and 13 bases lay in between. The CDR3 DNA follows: TGTGCCAGCTCATCCCCGTGGACAGCTAACTATGGCTACACCTTC. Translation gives CASSSPWTANYGYTF.

CDR3 coding DNA: TGCGCCAGCAGCATGGACAGAGCTAACTATGGCTACACCTTC. Its protein product is CASSMDRANYGYTF. The chain uses TRBV5-1 and TRBJ1-2; tentatively, D is TRBD1 (6 bases). The germline CDR1 and CDR2 sequences are SGHRS and YFSETQ. V gave up 4 bases and J gave up 0 bases, with 10 bases separating them. This CDR3 contains 14 residues.

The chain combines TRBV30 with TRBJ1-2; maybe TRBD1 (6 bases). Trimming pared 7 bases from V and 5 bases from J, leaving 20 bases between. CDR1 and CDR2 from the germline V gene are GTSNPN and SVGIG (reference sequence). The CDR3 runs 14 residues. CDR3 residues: CASLLTTDSYGYTF. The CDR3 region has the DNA TGTGCCTCCCTGCTGACGACGGACAGTTATGGCTACACCTTC.

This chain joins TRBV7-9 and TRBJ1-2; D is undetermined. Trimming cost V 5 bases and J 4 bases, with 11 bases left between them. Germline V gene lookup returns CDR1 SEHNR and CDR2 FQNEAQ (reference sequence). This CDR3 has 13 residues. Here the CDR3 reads CASSPASSYGYTF. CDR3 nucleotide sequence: TGTGCCAGCAGCCCGGCCTCGAGCTATGGCTACACCTTC.

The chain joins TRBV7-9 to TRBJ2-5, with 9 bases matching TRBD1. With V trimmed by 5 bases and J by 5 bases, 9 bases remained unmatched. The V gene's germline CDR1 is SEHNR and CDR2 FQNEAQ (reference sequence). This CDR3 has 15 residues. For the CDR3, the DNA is TGTGCCAGCAGCACCCGGGACAGGGTTCTTGAGACCCAGTACTTC. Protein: CASSTRDRVLETQYF.

The CDR3 sequence: CASSVALAGVGEQFF. The CDR3 DNA sequence: TGTGCCAGCAGCGTAGCTCTAGCGGGAGTTGGAGAGCAGTTCTTC. The rearrangement uses TRBV9 and TRBJ2-1; 10 nucleotides line up with TRBD2. CDR1 is SGDLS and CDR2 is YYNGEE in the germline V gene. The CDR3 runs to 15 residues. Unmatched junction bases numbered 7, after V lost 0 bases and J lost 10 bases.

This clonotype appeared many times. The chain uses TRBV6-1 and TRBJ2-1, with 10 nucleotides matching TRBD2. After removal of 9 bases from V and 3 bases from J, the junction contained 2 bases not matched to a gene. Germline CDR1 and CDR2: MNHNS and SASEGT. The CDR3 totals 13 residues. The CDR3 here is CASRTSGYNEQFF. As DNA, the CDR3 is TGTGCCAGTCGGACTAGCGGCTACAATGAGCAGTTCTTC.

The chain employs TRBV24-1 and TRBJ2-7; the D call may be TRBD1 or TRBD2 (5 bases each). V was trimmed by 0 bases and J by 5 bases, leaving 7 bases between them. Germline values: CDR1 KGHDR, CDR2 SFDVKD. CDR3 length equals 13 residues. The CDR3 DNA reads TGTGCCACCAGTGATTTGGGGACGGACGAGCAGTACTTC. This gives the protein CATSDLGTDEQYF.

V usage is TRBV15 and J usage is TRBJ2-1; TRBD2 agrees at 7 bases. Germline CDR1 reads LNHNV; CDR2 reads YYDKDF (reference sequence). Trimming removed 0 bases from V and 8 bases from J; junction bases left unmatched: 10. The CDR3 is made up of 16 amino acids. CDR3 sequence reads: CATSRDPGVAGDEQFF. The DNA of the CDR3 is TGTGCCACCAGCAGAGACCCCGGGGTGGCGGGGGATGAGCAGTTCTTC.

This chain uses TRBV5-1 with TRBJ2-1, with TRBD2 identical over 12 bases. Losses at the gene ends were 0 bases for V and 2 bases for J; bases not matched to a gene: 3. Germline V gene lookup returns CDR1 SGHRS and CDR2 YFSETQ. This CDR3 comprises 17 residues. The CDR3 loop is CASSLVLAGGPYNEQFF. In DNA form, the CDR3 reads TGCGCCAGCAGCTTGGTCCTAGCGGGGGGGCCCTACAATGAGCAGTTCTTC. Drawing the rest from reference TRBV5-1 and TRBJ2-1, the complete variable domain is KAGVTQTPRYLIKTRGQQVTLSCSPISGHRSVSWYQQTPGQGLQFLFEYFSETQRNKGNFPGRFSGRQFSNSRSEMNVSTLELGDSALYLCASSLVLAGGPYNEQFFGPGTRLTVL.

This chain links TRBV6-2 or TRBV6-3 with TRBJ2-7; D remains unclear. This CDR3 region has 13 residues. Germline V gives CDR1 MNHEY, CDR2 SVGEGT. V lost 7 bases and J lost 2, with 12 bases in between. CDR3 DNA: TGTGCCAGCACTGTAGACGGCCCCTACGAGCAGTACTTC. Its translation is CASTVDGPYEQYF.

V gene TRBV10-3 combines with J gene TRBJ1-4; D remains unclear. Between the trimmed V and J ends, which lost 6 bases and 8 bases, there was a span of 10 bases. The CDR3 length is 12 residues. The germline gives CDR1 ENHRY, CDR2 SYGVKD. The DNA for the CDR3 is TGTGCCATCAGCGTAGAAGGGGAAAAACTGTTTTTT. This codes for CAISVEGEKLFF.

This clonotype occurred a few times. The CDR3 coding sequence is TGCAGTGCTAGACGAGGCAGTGCAGAGGAGACCCAGTACTTC. It translates to CSARRGSAEETQYF. The V gene is TRBV20-1, the J gene TRBJ2-5, with no clear D. Trimming removed 2 bases at V and 5 bases at J, with 15 bases between. The CDR3 is made up of 14 amino acids. Germline CDR1 and CDR2: DFQATT and SNEGSKA (reference sequence).

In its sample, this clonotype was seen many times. The CDR3 nucleotides are TGTGCCTCACTGAGAGGTAGCGGGAGGGATGAGCAGTTCTTC. Its translation: CASLRGSGRDEQFF. The J gene is TRBJ2-1, the V gene TRBV10-3; 11 bases match TRBD2. CDR3 length equals 14 residues. Germline V gene sequence: CDR1 ENHRY, CDR2 SYGVKD. Trimming took 11 bases from V and 8 from J; bases not matched to a gene: 11.

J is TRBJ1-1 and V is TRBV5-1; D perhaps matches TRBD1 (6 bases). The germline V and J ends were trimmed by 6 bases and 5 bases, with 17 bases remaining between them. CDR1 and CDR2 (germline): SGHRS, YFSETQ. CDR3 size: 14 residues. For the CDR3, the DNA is TGCGCCAGCAAGTCGGGGGGCGCGTCTACTGAAGCTTTCTTT. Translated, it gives CASKSGGASTEAFF.

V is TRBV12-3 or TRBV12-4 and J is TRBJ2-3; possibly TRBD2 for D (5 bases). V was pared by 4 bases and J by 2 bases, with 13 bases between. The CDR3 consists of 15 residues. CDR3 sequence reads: CASSSTERSTDTQYF. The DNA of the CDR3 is TGTGCCAGCAGTTCAACGGAGCGGTCCACAGATACGCAGTATTTT.

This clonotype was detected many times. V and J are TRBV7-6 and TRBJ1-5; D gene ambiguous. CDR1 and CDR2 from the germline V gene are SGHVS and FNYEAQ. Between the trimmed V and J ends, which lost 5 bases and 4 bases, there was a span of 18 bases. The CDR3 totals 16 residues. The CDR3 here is CASSPLTGPTNQPQHF. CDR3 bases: TGTGCCAGCAGCCCACTTACCGGGCCCACAAATCAGCCCCAGCATTTT.

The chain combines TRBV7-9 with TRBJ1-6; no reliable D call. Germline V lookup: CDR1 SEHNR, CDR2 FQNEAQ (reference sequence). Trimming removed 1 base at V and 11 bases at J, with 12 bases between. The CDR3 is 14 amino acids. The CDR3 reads CASSLDGSGTPLHF. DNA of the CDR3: TGTGCCAGCAGCTTAGATGGATCCGGGACACCCCTCCACTTT.

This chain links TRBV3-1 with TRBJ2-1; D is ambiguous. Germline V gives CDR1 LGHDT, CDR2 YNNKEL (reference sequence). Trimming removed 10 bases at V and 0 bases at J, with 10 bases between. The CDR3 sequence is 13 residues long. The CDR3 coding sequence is TGTGCCACCTCCCTGAGCTCCTACAATGAGCAGTTCTTC. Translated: CATSLSSYNEQFF.

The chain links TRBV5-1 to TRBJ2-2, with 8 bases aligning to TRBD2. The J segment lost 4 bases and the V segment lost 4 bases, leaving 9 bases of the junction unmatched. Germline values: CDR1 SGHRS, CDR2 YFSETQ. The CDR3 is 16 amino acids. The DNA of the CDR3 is TGCGCCAGCAGCCCAGTAGCGGGGAAGACCACCGGGGAGCTGTTTTTT. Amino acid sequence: CASSPVAGKTTGELFF.

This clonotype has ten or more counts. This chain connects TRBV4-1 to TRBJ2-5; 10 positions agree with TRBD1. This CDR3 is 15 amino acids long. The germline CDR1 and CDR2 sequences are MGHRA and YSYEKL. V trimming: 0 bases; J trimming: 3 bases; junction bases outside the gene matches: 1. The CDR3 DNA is TGCGCCAGCAGCCAAGATGGACAGGGGGAAGAGACCCAGTACTTC. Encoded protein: CASSQDGQGEETQYF.

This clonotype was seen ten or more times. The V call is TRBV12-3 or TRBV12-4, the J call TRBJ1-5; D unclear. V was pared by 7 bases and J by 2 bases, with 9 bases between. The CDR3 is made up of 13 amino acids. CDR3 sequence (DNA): TGTGCCAGCACCCTTGGGGGCAATCAGCCCCAGCATTTT. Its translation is CASTLGGNQPQHF.